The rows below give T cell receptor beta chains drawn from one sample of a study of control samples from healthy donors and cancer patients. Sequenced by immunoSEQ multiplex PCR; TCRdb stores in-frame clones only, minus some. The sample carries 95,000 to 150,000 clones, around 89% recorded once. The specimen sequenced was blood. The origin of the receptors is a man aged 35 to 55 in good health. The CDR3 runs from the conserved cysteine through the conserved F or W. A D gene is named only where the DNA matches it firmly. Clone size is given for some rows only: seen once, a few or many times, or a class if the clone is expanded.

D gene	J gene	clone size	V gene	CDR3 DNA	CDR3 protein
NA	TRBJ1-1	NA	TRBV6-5	TGTGCCAGCAGTTATATGGGACGGATGAACACTGAAGCTTTCTTT	CASSYMGRMNTEAFF
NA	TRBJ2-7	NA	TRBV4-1	TGCGCCAGCAGCCAAGATTCGGCCTCCTACGAGCAGTACTTC	CASSQDSASYEQYF
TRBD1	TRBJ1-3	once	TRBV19	TGTGCCAGTAGGGGACAGGCTGGAAACACCATATATTTT	CASRGQAGNTIYF
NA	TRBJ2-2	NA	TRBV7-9	TGTGCCAGCAGCTTAGCCGGGGCCGCGGGGAACACCGGGGAGCTGTTTTTT	CASSLAGAAGNTGELFF
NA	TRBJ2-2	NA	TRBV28	TGTGCCAGCAGTTTCCGAAGGCGATACACCGGGGAGCTGTTTTTT	CASSFRRRYTGELFF
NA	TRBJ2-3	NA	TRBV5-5	TGTGCCAGCAGCTTGGACAGTGACACAGATACGCAGTATTTT	CASSLDSDTDTQYF
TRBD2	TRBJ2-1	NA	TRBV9	TGTGCCAGCAGCGTATCTAGCGGCCGCAATGAGCAGTTCTTC	CASSVSSGRNEQFF
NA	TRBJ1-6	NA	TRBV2	TGTGCCAGCAGGGTAACAGGGAATTCACCCCTCCACTTT	CASRVTGNSPLHF
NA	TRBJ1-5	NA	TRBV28	TGTGCCAGCAGTCGTAGGGGGAATCAGCCCCAGCATTTT	CASSRRGNQPQHF
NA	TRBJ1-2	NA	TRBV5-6	TGTGCCAGCAGCTTGGTGAGAGGCCACTATGGCTACACCTTC	CASSLVRGHYGYTF